The entry below describes one T cell receptor beta chain. This sample is drawn from a study of blood T cell repertoires in COVID-19. Across the whole study: The origin of the acute and convalescent COVID-19 samples was the United States, Italy and Spain. Sample material is recorded as cDNA or gDNA derived from T cells, B-cell-depleted T cells, or PBMCs.

The germline gives CDR1 MNHEY, CDR2 SMNVEV (reference sequence). Trimming removed 5 bases from V and 8 bases from J; junction bases left unmatched: 8. The CDR3 covers 15 residues. Per the original data handling: Estimated nucleated cell counts came from reference gene primer amplification. Assay used: immunoSEQ multiplex PCR; TCRdb lists only in-frame clones, some missing. V, J and clone size are those of that table, while D and trimming were read from the DNA. The table records a few hundred thousand clones, roughly 80% of them present only once. The chain couples TRBV27 to TRBJ2-1; TRBD1 aligns across 11 bases. The sample taken for sequencing was peripheral blood. This clonotype was sampled from a woman between 18 and 29 years old with acute or convalescent COVID-19. CDR3 sequence: CASSLGQGAADEQFF. The DNA of the CDR3 is TGTGCCAGCAGTCTCGGACAGGGGGCGGCGGATGAGCAGTTCTTC.